These 24 T cell receptor beta chains originate from one sample sequenced in a study of cytomegalovirus exposure and HLA in healthy donors. Primers included in the PCR were 60 Vbeta and 13 Jbeta primers. Sequencing was performed with immunoSEQ multiplex PCR; in TCRdb, only in-frame clones are kept and a portion is missing. The sample shows about 110,000 clones, over 75% of them seen only once. Source material: PBMCs. These receptors came from a human donor in good health.

The rearrangement uses TRBV6-5 and TRBJ2-1; 13 bases fit TRBD2. The CDR3 is 15 residues long. Germline lookup yields CDR1 MNHEY and CDR2 SVGAGI. Unmatched junction bases numbered 2, after V lost 5 bases and J lost 4 bases. The CDR3 protein is CASSRTSGSYNEQFF. As DNA, the CDR3 is TGTGCCAGCAGTCGGACTAGCGGGAGTTACAATGAGCAGTTCTTC.

The chain is built from TRBV4-2 and TRBJ2-7; 10 bases are a match to TRBD2. Germline loops: CDR1 LGHNA, CDR2 YNFKEQ. With 1 base clipped from V and 4 bases from J, the junction kept 7 bases outside the gene matches. The length of the CDR3 is 16 residues. CDR3 DNA sequence: TGTGCCAGCAGCCAAGGCTCCGGACTAGCGGAGTACGAGCAGTACTTC. Amino acids: CASSQGSGLAEYEQYF.

The chain links TRBV6-1 to TRBJ2-3; 9 bases align to TRBD2. Germline V lookup: CDR1 MNHNS, CDR2 SASEGT. The length of the CDR3 is 14 residues. V trimming: 6 bases; J trimming: 4 bases; junction bases outside the gene matches: 5. This CDR3 is CASRIAGAADTQYF. CDR3 nucleotides: TGTGCCAGCAGGATAGCGGGAGCGGCAGATACGCAGTATTTT.

The chain carries TRBV9 and TRBJ1-5; D gene unclear. The CDR3 is made up of 15 amino acids. Germline-derived CDR1 and CDR2 are SGDLS and YYNGEE. The ends were cut back, 0 bases at V and 3 bases at J, with 10 bases in the middle. The CDR3 region is CASSVGLGVNQPQHF. Written as DNA, the CDR3 is TGTGCCAGCAGCGTAGGGCTCGGGGTCAATCAGCCCCAGCATTTT.

The chain employs TRBV5-1 and TRBJ2-1; TRBD2 matches 11 bases. The CDR3 totals 16 residues. Germline assignment: CDR1 SGHRS and CDR2 YFSETQ. V gave up 4 bases and J gave up 7 bases; unmatched junction bases: 10. Here the CDR3 DNA reads TGCGCCAGCAGCCTACCGCTAGCGGGAGGAGGAAATGAGCAGTTCTTC. Translation: CASSLPLAGGGNEQFF.

This chain uses TRBV7-7 with TRBJ2-5; TRBD1 is a possible D gene (6 bases). The J call is doubtful: the DNA matches TRBJ2-7 better. CDR1 and CDR2 from the germline V gene are SSHAT and FNYEAQ (reference sequence). The CDR3 length is 15 residues. DNA of the CDR3: TGTGCCAGCAGCTTAGGTACGGGACAAGTCTACGAGCAGTACTTC. It is translated as CASSLGTGQVYEQYF.

This clone is a singleton in its sample. The gene calls are TRBV6-6 and TRBJ2-5; 7 bases match TRBD2. The germline V gene has CDR1 MNHNY and CDR2 SVGAGI (reference sequence). CDR3 length: 14 residues. Germline trimming cut 2 bases from V and 0 bases from J; bases unmatched to any gene: 0. In DNA form, the CDR3 reads TGTGCCAGCAGTTACCGGGGGGACCAAGAGACCCAGTACTTC. It codes for CASSYRGDQETQYF.

The chain combines TRBV20-1 with TRBJ1-1; no clear D. Trimming left V 1 base short and J 11 bases short, with 8 bases between. The germline V gene has CDR1 DFQATT and CDR2 SNEGSKA (reference sequence). CDR3 length: 10 amino acids. CDR3 nucleotide sequence: TGCAGTGCTAGAGCTGTTTATGCTTTCTTT. Its protein product is CSARAVYAFF.

The J gene is TRBJ2-5, the V gene TRBV7-8, with 8 bases that match TRBD1. With the DNA end fitting TRBJ2-7 better, the J assignment may be wrong. Germline V CDR1 and CDR2: SGHVS, FQNEAQ. There are 14 residues in the CDR3. CDR3 nucleotide sequence: TGTGCCAGCAGCTATGACAGGGGTTCCTACGAGCAGTACTTC. Translated, it gives CASSYDRGSYEQYF.

The chain is built from TRBV2 and TRBJ2-5, with 9 bases fitting TRBD1. TRBJ2-7 explains the end of the DNA better; the J call may be wrong. The CDR3 totals 12 residues. CDR1 SNHLY and CDR2 FYNNEI come from the germline V gene. The CDR3 DNA is TGTGCCAGCAGGCAGGACAGGGGCGAGCAGTACTTC. Its translation: CASRQDRGEQYF.

This clone has just one count. This rearrangement joins TRBV12-2 to TRBJ1-3. TRBV12-2 is given as a pseudogene. This CDR3 is built from 22 residues. The CDR3 region is CASRLGDWVHTRKKLSGNTIYF. The CDR3 DNA reads as TGTGCAAGTCGCTTGGGTGATTGGGTACACACTAGAAAAAAACTCTCTGGAAACACCATATATTTT.

V and J are TRBV19 and TRBJ1-1; 9 bases are a match to TRBD1. V gave up 4 bases and J gave up 0 bases; unmatched junction bases: 9. The CDR3 covers 17 residues. Germline V gene data show CDR1 as LNHDA and CDR2 as SQIVND (reference sequence). The CDR3 nucleotides read TGTGCCAGTAGTACGATGGGGACAGGGCTCATGAACACTGAAGCTTTCTTT. It codes for CASSTMGTGLMNTEAFF.

This chain connects TRBV18 to TRBJ2-4, with TRBD2 identical over 9 bases. The CDR3 is 19 residues long. The V gene's germline CDR1 is KGHSH and CDR2 LQKENI. V trimming: 3 bases; J trimming: 5 bases; junction bases outside the gene matches: 17. The CDR3 reads CASSPSSLAGSTQENIQYF. In nucleotides, the CDR3 is TGTGCCAGCTCACCGTCCAGCCTAGCGGGATCTACTCAGGAAAACATTCAGTACTTC.

V gene TRBV28 combines with J gene TRBJ1-1; D is possibly TRBD1 (5 bases). Germline V lookup: CDR1 MDHEN, CDR2 SYDVKM. This CDR3 is 13 amino acids long. Trimming took 6 bases from V and 8 from J, leaving 16 bases between them. CDR3 loop: CASSSDTPKEAFF. The DNA of the CDR3 is TGTGCCAGCAGCTCGGACACCCCCAAGGAAGCTTTCTTT.

The chain combines TRBV28 with TRBJ1-2, with 9 bases matching TRBD1. Germline CDR1 is MDHEN and CDR2 is SYDVKM. J gave up 1 base and V 5 bases, and 11 bases lay outside the gene matches. This CDR3 contains 17 residues. CDR3 sequence (DNA): TGTGCCAGCAGTCCCCAGTTTAACAGGGGGCGTAACTATGGCTACACCTTC. It codes for CASSPQFNRGRNYGYTF.

This clone was observed a few times. The chain links TRBV7-6 to TRBJ1-1; D might be TRBD1 (6 bases). Per the germline V gene, CDR1 is SGHVS and CDR2 is FNYEAQ. The V gene lost 6 bases and the J gene lost 4 bases, with 21 bases spanning the gap. This CDR3 contains 16 residues. CDR3 DNA: TGTGCCAGCAGTCCCAACAGGGTGGGGGAGCGCACTGAAGCTTTCTTT. Protein sequence: CASSPNRVGERTEAFF.

The chain carries TRBV2 and TRBJ2-7; 8 bases map to TRBD2. CDR1 and CDR2 from the germline V gene are SNHLY and FYNNEI. This CDR3 is built from 16 residues. V lost 3 bases and J lost 2; bases outside the gene matches: 9. This CDR3 reads CASSDPGGPTPYEQYF. The CDR3 DNA reads TGTGCCAGCAGTGATCCGGGGGGGCCTACCCCCTACGAGCAGTACTTC.

A few counts support this clone. The rearrangement links TRBV5-1 to TRBJ2-7, with TRBD1 matching 8 bases. V was pared by 6 bases and J by 3 bases, with 8 bases of the junction left unmatched. Per the germline V gene, CDR1 is SGHRS and CDR2 is YFSETQ. The CDR3 has 14 residues. The CDR3 DNA reads as TGCGCCAGCACCATGGACAGGGTGGACTACGAGCAGTACTTC. This translates into CASTMDRVDYEQYF.

The genes are TRBV2 and TRBJ2-7; TRBD1 matches 9 bases. Per germline, CDR1 SNHLY and CDR2 FYNNEI. The ends lost 7 bases at V and 7 bases at J; junction bases unmatched: 11. This CDR3 spans 14 amino acids. This CDR3 reads CASTPSGQGGEQYF. Here the CDR3 DNA reads TGTGCCAGCACCCCGTCGGGACAGGGAGGTGAGCAGTACTTC.

This clone was seen a few times. V gene TRBV5-1 combines with J gene TRBJ1-4, with 9 bases identical to TRBD1. This CDR3 contains 15 residues. V lost 3 bases to trimming and J lost 8 bases; unmatched junction nucleotides: 8. The germline gives CDR1 SGHRS, CDR2 YFSETQ. CDR3 protein: CASSSTGGRVEKLFF. DNA for the CDR3: TGCGCCAGCAGCTCGACAGGGGGTAGGGTGGAAAAACTGTTTTTT.

The chain uses TRBV29-1 and TRBJ2-6; TRBD1 agrees at 11 bases. Germline V gene lookup returns CDR1 SQVTM and CDR2 ANQGSEA. After removal of 6 bases from V and 2 bases from J, the junction contained 12 bases not matched to a gene. The CDR3 consists of 18 residues. The CDR3 DNA is TGCAGCGTCCTCGCCCCGGGGGACAGGGGGGCTGGGGCCAACGTCCTGACTTTC. This encodes CSVLAPGDRGAGANVLTF. The entire variable domain, with the rest obtained from reference TRBV29-1 and TRBJ2-6, is as follows: SAVISQKPSRDICQRGTSLTIQCQVDSQVTMMFWYRQQPGQSLTLIATANQGSEATYESGFVIDKFPISRPNLTFSTLTVSNMSPEDSSIYLCSVLAPGDRGAGANVLTFGAGSRLTVL.

The chain links TRBV15 to TRBJ2-3; 7 nucleotides align to TRBD2. Germline CDR1 is LNHNV and CDR2 is YYDKDF (reference sequence). CDR3 length: 18 amino acids. The trim removed 0 bases at V and 0 bases at J, leaving 9 bases unmatched. The CDR3 loop reads CATSRDLRRESSTDTQYF. CDR3 nucleotides: TGTGCCACCAGCAGAGATCTGAGGCGGGAGTCTAGCACAGATACGCAGTATTTT.

The rearrangement links TRBV2 to TRBJ2-7, with 7 bases matching TRBD2. CDR3 length: 14 amino acids. The V and J ends lost 8 bases and 6 bases, in that order; junction bases with no gene match: 13. CDR1 is SNHLY, CDR2 FYNNEI, per germline. Here the CDR3 DNA reads TGTGCCAGCCGGGATGGGGGGGGTTGGGGCGAGCAGTACTTC. Residues: CASRDGGGWGEQYF. The entire variable domain, with the rest obtained from reference TRBV2 and TRBJ2-7, is as follows: EPEVTQTPSHQVTQMGQEVILRCVPISNHLYFYWYRQILGQKVEFLVSFYNNEISEKSEIFDDQFSVERPDGSNFTLKIRSTKLEDSAMYFCASRDGGGWGEQYFGPGTRLTVT.

The chain is built from TRBV7-9 and TRBJ2-2; D is possibly TRBD1 (6 bases). The germline V gene has CDR1 SEHNR and CDR2 FQNEAQ (reference sequence). Trimming took off 6 bases at V and 4 bases at J, with 15 bases between the two ends. The CDR3 is 15 residues long. CDR3 nucleotides: TGTGCCAGCAGGGGGGCACTAGGCGTCACCGGGGAGCTGTTTTTT. As protein: CASRGALGVTGELFF.